The 29 T cell receptor beta chains below all came from one sample that was sequenced in a study of T-cell memory formation after mild COVID-19 (dated by TCRdb to the early 2020s). The library was obtained by 5' RACE. Sequencing used an Illumina NovaSeq 6000. TCRdb reran the public reads through fastp at Q25 and MiXCR, keeping productive beta chains. Every CDR3 protein is listed once, alongside the most common genes and DNA of its rows. This sample gives about 560,000 distinct CDR3 sequences in total; 15% to 20% of them show up just once. The top ten hold about 7.4% of the sample. The source material was PBMCs or a T cell subset sorted from them (not recorded which). Receptors were obtained from an adult woman who had mild COVID-19 (a few samples of this study predate the infection). The sample titles of this study are shuffled in the database, so cell type and time point are left out; the donor was told from shared clones.

The table lists this clonotype with a few counts. CDR3: CATSVRTGEVQPQHF. The CDR3 region has the DNA TGTGCCACCAGTGTTAGGACAGGGGAGGTCCAGCCCCAGCATTTT. This chain links TRBV24-1 with TRBJ1-5; 9 bases are shared with TRBD1. Germline V gives CDR1 KGHDR, CDR2 SFDVKD. The CDR3 extends over 15 amino acids. V was clipped by 5 bases and J by 7 bases; unmatched bases: 8.

The V call is TRBV12-3 or TRBV12-4, the J call TRBJ1-2; 7 bases map to TRBD1. The CDR3 spans 15 residues. The ends lost 3 bases at V and 8 bases at J; junction bases unmatched: 12. The CDR3 DNA reads as TGTGCCAGCAGTTTTTTCCAGGGGGGTCCTAGGGGCTACACCTTC. Translation: CASSFFQGGPRGYTF.

The chain joins TRBV3-2 to TRBJ2-7; TRBD2 is the table's D call, not checked against the DNA. TRBV3-2 is designated a pseudogene. CDR3 length: 14 amino acids. The CDR3 DNA sequence: TGTGCCAGCAGCCGTAGCGGGAGAACCCACGAGCAGTACTTC. It translates to CASSRSGRTHEQYF.

This chain connects TRBV9 to TRBJ1-3; TRBD1 agrees at 9 bases. Unmatched junction bases numbered 18, after V lost 4 bases and J lost 1 base. The CDR3 is 20 amino acids. Germline V lookup: CDR1 SGDLS, CDR2 YYNGEE. The CDR3 reads CASSSKPSQRQGGSGNTIYF. CDR3 coding DNA: TGTGCCAGCAGCTCAAAACCGTCACAACGACAGGGGGGTTCTGGAAACACCATATATTTT.

The chain is built from TRBV20-1 and TRBJ2-1; 8 bases are a match to TRBD1. Trimming removed 1 base from V and 7 bases from J; junction bases left unmatched: 12. The CDR3 extends over 16 amino acids. Germline CDR1 reads DFQATT; CDR2 reads SNEGSKA (reference sequence). The CDR3: CSARVIRGRGFNEQFF. The CDR3 DNA follows: TGCAGTGCTAGAGTAATCAGGGGGCGAGGGTTTAATGAGCAGTTCTTC.

This chain joins TRBV6-2 or TRBV6-3 and TRBJ2-1; D ambiguous. Germline CDR1 reads MNHEY; CDR2 reads SVGEGT. The CDR3 runs 13 residues. Deletions cut 6 bases from V and 2 bases from J, with 8 bases between. DNA for the CDR3: TGTGCCAGCAGCGAGTTGGCCTACAATGAGCAGTTCTTC. This sequence encodes CASSELAYNEQFF.

This clonotype was observed a few times. The chain recombines TRBV20-1 with TRBJ1-1; D is unresolved. V was trimmed by 3 bases and J by 1 base, leaving 12 bases between them. CDR3 size: 14 residues. Germline assignment: CDR1 DFQATT and CDR2 SNEGSKA (reference sequence). The CDR3 loop is CSARIFGPNTEAFF. The CDR3 DNA reads as TGCAGTGCTAGGATTTTCGGGCCGAACACTGAAGCTTTCTTT.

This clonotype came up a few times. The J gene is TRBJ2-7, the V gene TRBV15; D remains ambiguous. Between the trimmed V and J ends, which lost 5 bases and 0 bases, there was a span of 8 bases. From germline, CDR1 is LNHNV and CDR2 YYDKDF (reference sequence). The CDR3 is 13 amino acids. The CDR3 sequence is CATSPESSYEQYF. Here the CDR3 DNA reads TGTGCCACCAGCCCTGAAAGCTCCTACGAGCAGTACTTC.

This clonotype came up many times. The V gene is TRBV28, the J gene TRBJ2-1, with 9 bases fitting TRBD2. CDR1 is MDHEN and CDR2 is SYDVKM in the germline V gene. This CDR3 comprises 17 residues. Unmatched junction bases numbered 12, after V lost 6 bases and J lost 3 bases. CDR3 in DNA: TGTGCCAGCAGATCCCACGGCAGACTAGCGGACTACAATGAGCAGTTCTTC. Translating it yields CASRSHGRLADYNEQFF.

The sample holds a few counts of this clonotype. The chain links TRBV30 to TRBJ2-1; TRBD1 agrees at 9 bases. This CDR3 has 15 amino acids. Germline assignment: CDR1 GTSNPN and CDR2 SVGIG (reference sequence). V lost 2 bases, J lost 5 bases, and 7 bases stayed unmatched. The CDR3 DNA reads TGTGCCTGGAGTCTGCCTGGGGACAGGGACAATGAGCAGTTCTTC. Encoded protein: CAWSLPGDRDNEQFF.

This clonotype was seen a handful of times. This sequence joins TRBV7-9 and TRBJ2-1, with TRBD1 matching 11 bases. V lost 5 bases to trimming and J lost 11 bases; unmatched junction nucleotides: 14. This CDR3 spans 16 amino acids. The germline V gene encodes CDR1 SEHNR and CDR2 FQNEAQ (reference sequence). The CDR3 DNA sequence: TGTGCCAGCAGCCCCCCCGGGACAGGGGGATCCATCAAGCAGTTCTTC. Amino acids: CASSPPGTGGSIKQFF.

The chain joins TRBV24-1 to TRBJ2-1; 11 bases match TRBD2. V lost 1 base to trimming and J lost 8 bases; unmatched junction nucleotides: 6. Germline loops: CDR1 KGHDR, CDR2 SFDVKD. The CDR3 covers 16 residues. CDR3 in DNA: TGTGCCACCAGTGATTTCCGTACTAGCGGGAGTCATGAGCAGTTCTTC. It encodes CATSDFRTSGSHEQFF.

The chain links TRBV7-8 to TRBJ2-7; D is possibly TRBD2 (5 bases). The CDR3 has 15 amino acids. V dropped 5 bases and J dropped 0 bases, with 14 bases sitting between them. CDR1 and CDR2 from the germline V gene are SGHVS and FQNEAQ. In DNA, the CDR3 is TGTGCCAGCAGCCGGGATTTTCCTTCCTCCTACGAGCAGTACTTC. It specifies CASSRDFPSSYEQYF.

The chain is built from TRBV29-1 and TRBJ2-2, with a possible D match to TRBD1 (6 bases). V lost 5 bases and J lost 6, with 22 bases in between. CDR3 length: 16 amino acids. Looked up from germline, CDR1 is SQVTM and CDR2 is ANQGSEA. In nucleotides, the CDR3 is TGCAGCGTTCAGGGGACCGCAGGGCTCATGGCCGGGGAGCTGTTTTTT. This encodes CSVQGTAGLMAGELFF.

The chain employs TRBV10-3 and TRBJ2-7, with 9 nucleotides matching TRBD2. Germline CDR1 ENHRY, CDR2 SYGVKD. The V segment lost 4 bases and the J segment 0 bases; nucleotides outside the gene matches: 4. This CDR3 is 15 amino acids long. The CDR3: CAISGSGGPSYEQYF. The CDR3, as DNA: TGTGCCATCAGTGGTAGCGGGGGACCCTCCTACGAGCAGTACTTC.

This clonotype was seen only a few times. V gene TRBV29-1 combines with J gene TRBJ2-2; 9 bases are a match to TRBD2. The CDR3 is 16 amino acids. CDR1 and CDR2 from the germline V gene are SQVTM and ANQGSEA. Losses at the gene ends were 4 bases for V and 2 bases for J; bases not matched to a gene: 8. CDR3 DNA sequence: TGCAGCGTTGCCCTAAGGCTAGCGGGAAACACCGGGGAGCTGTTTTTT. Translating gives CSVALRLAGNTGELFF.

This clonotype came up a few times. The CDR3 reads CASRTTGSETQYF. CDR3 in DNA: TGTGCCAGCAGGACTACAGGGTCAGAGACCCAGTACTTC. The gene calls are TRBV27 and TRBJ2-5, with D possibly being TRBD1 (6 bases). The CDR3 sequence is 13 residues long. Looked up from germline, CDR1 is MNHEY and CDR2 is SMNVEV (reference sequence). The V gene lost 6 bases and the J gene lost 4 bases, with 12 bases spanning the gap.

The sample holds a few counts of this clonotype. The chain carries TRBV7-2 and TRBJ2-3, with a possible D match to TRBD2 (6 bases). The CDR3 has 17 residues. CDR1 and CDR2 from the germline V gene are SGHTA and FQGNSA. Trimming took 2 bases from V and 0 from J, leaving 15 bases between them. The CDR3 DNA reads TGTGCCAGCAGCTTATTGAGTAGCGGAACTAGCACAGATACGCAGTATTTT. Translated: CASSLLSSGTSTDTQYF.

This clonotype was counted between two and nine times. The chain is built from TRBV20-1 and TRBJ1-1; TRBD1 agrees at 8 bases. V lost 4 bases, J lost 6 bases, and 7 bases stayed unmatched. This CDR3 comprises 13 residues. From germline, CDR1 is DFQATT and CDR2 SNEGSKA (reference sequence). The CDR3 DNA reads as TGCAGTGCTAACTCAGGGGGCTTCGCTGAAGCTTTCTTT. It specifies CSANSGGFAEAFF.

V is TRBV19 and J is TRBJ1-1, with TRBD1 matching 9 bases. With V trimmed by 3 bases and J by 3 bases, 8 bases remained unmatched. CDR1 LNHDA and CDR2 SQIVND come from the germline V gene (reference sequence). The CDR3 extends over 16 amino acids. CDR3 sequence reads: CASSILDRGAYTEAFF. The CDR3 DNA sequence: TGTGCCAGTAGTATTCTGGACAGGGGAGCGTACACTGAAGCTTTCTTT. The entire variable domain, with the rest obtained from reference TRBV19 and TRBJ1-1, is as follows: DGGITQSPKYLFRKEGQNVTLSCEQNLNHDAMYWYRQDPGQGLRLIYYSQIVNDFQKGDIAEGYSVSREKKESFPLTVTSAQKNPTAFYLCASSILDRGAYTEAFFGQGTRLTVV.

V usage is TRBV10-3 and J usage is TRBJ2-7; D is possibly TRBD1 or TRBD2 (5 bases each). V lost 4 bases to trimming and J lost 1 base, with 14 bases between them. This CDR3 is built from 15 residues. Per the germline V gene, CDR1 is ENHRY and CDR2 is SYGVKD. The CDR3 here is CAISGSGGESYEQYF. For the CDR3, the DNA is TGTGCCATCAGTGGGTCTGGGGGAGAATCCTACGAGCAGTACTTC.

The V call is TRBV12-3 or TRBV12-4, the J call TRBJ2-7, with 10 bases matching TRBD2. This CDR3 has 16 residues. V trimming: 4 bases; J trimming: 1 base; junction bases outside the gene matches: 7. The CDR3 nucleotides read TGTGCCAGCAGTTCTCGTGGACTAGCGGATTCCTACGAGCAGTACTTC. It is translated as CASSSRGLADSYEQYF.

The chain employs TRBV30 and TRBJ1-4; no clear D. Trimming shortened V by 4 bases and J by 8 bases, and 11 bases separated the two germline ends. The CDR3 runs to 12 residues. Germline lookup yields CDR1 GTSNPN and CDR2 SVGIG (reference sequence). As DNA, the CDR3 is TGTGCCTGGAACGTAAATAGGGAAAAACTGTTTTTT. Encoded protein: CAWNVNREKLFF.

This clonotype was seen many times. V usage is TRBV20-1 and J usage is TRBJ2-7; D is possibly TRBD1 or TRBD2 (6 bases each). V shed 3 bases and J shed 2 bases, with 14 bases lying between them. The germline CDR1 and CDR2 sequences are DFQATT and SNEGSKA (reference sequence). The CDR3 is 14 amino acids. In DNA form, the CDR3 reads TGCAGTGCTAGGGACAAGGGGGGCCCCTACGAGCAGTACTTC. As protein: CSARDKGGPYEQYF.

In this sample, this clonotype turned up a few times. The rearrangement joins TRBV7-2 to TRBJ1-5, with 10 bases fitting TRBD1. Trimming removed 0 bases from V and 9 bases from J; junction bases left unmatched: 8. Germline CDR1 reads SGHTA; CDR2 reads FQGNSA. The CDR3 spans 16 residues. The CDR3 sequence is CASSLAAGTGVPPQHF. CDR3 nucleotides: TGTGCCAGCAGCTTAGCTGCAGGGACAGGGGTACCGCCCCAGCATTTT. Full variable domain (rest looked up from reference TRBV7-2 and TRBJ1-5): GAGVSQSPSNKVTEKGKDVELRCDPISGHTALYWYRQSLGQGLEFLIYFQGNSAPDKSGLPSDRFSAERTGGSVSTLTIQRTQQEDSAVYLCASSLAAGTGVPPQHFGDGTRLSIL.

Only a few counts were recorded for this clonotype. The chain joins TRBV9 to TRBJ1-2; D is unresolved. Germline loops: CDR1 SGDLS, CDR2 YYNGEE. Trimming removed 0 bases from V and 4 bases from J, with 10 bases in between. The CDR3 contains 14 residues. This CDR3 reads CASSVEVQTYGYTF. Written as DNA, the CDR3 is TGTGCCAGCAGCGTAGAGGTACAGACCTATGGCTACACCTTC.

This clonotype came up a few times. The genes are TRBV4-2 and TRBJ2-1, with 9 positions matching TRBD2. The CDR3 contains 17 residues. CDR1 and CDR2 (germline): LGHNA, YNFKEQ. J was trimmed by 2 bases and V by 0 bases; bases with no gene match: 5. The CDR3 DNA is TGTGCCAGCAGCCAAGATTTGGCGGGGGGGCCCTACAATGAGCAGTTCTTC. Translation: CASSQDLAGGPYNEQFF.

This rearrangement joins TRBV21-1 to TRBJ1-4; TRBD1, as called in the table, went unchecked against the DNA. TRBV21-1 is listed as a pseudogene. The CDR3 has 15 residues. The DNA for the CDR3 is TGTGCCAGCAGCAAAGCTGGCAGGGTAAATGAAAAACTGTTTTTT. Translating it yields CASSKAGRVNEKLFF.

For the CDR3, the DNA is TGTGCCAGCAGCTTGACGTCCGAGCAGTACTTC. Amino acid sequence: CASSLTSEQYF. The chain uses TRBV5-5 and TRBJ2-7; D call uncertain. Trimming cost V 1 base and J 6 bases, with 5 bases left between them. The CDR3 contains 11 residues. Germline assignment: CDR1 SGHKS and CDR2 YYEKEE (reference sequence).